A selection of T cell receptor beta chains follows, all from one sample in a study of cytomegalovirus exposure and HLA in healthy donors. Using immunoSEQ multiplex PCR, the repertoire was profiled, and TCRdb retains in-frame clones only, with some absent. The sample lists 120,000 or so clones, about 11% occurring once. Sequencing used PBMCs. Receptor source: a woman aged 18-35 years in good health and CMV-seropositive. Each CDR3 is given with its conserved first and last residue. Each record gives: CDR3 protein, CDR3 DNA, J gene, clone size, D gene, V gene. The D gene is left open where the match is weak. The listing skips clone size in some rows; elsewhere it reads once, few, many or a size class.

CDR3: CASSKAWGGNEKLFF; DNA: TGTGCCAGCAGCAAAGCCTGGGGAGGAAATGAAAAACTGTTTTTT; J: TRBJ1-4; size: few; D: .; V: TRBV21-1
CDR3: CASSSSRTGMAFF; DNA: TGTGCCAGCAGCTCGTCCCGGACAGGGATGGCTTTCTTT; J: TRBJ1-1; size: .; D: TRBD1; V: TRBV7-3
CDR3: CASHKGTEDYNEQFF; DNA: TGTGCCAGCCACAAGGGGACAGAGGATTACAATGAGCAGTTCTTC; J: TRBJ2-1; size: .; D: TRBD1; V: TRBV2
CDR3: CASSWDRDNSPLHF; DNA: TGTGCCAGCAGCTGGGACAGAGATAATTCACCCCTCCACTTT; J: TRBJ1-6; size: few; D: TRBD1; V: TRBV7-2
CDR3: CASSVGAADTQYF; DNA: TGCGCCAGCAGCGTAGGAGCGGCAGATACGCAGTATTTT; J: TRBJ2-3; size: .; D: .; V: TRBV5-1
CDR3: CASSLDPGRANEKLFF; DNA: TGTGCCAGCTCACTAGACCCGGGCAGGGCCAATGAAAAACTGTTTTTT; J: TRBJ1-4; size: few; D: .; V: TRBV18
CDR3: CASSLGGTQNQPQHF; DNA: TGTGCCAGCAGCTTAGGCGGGACCCAAAATCAGCCCCAGCATTTT; J: TRBJ1-5; size: few; D: .; V: TRBV7-2
CDR3: CASGHRGKDEKLFF; DNA: TGTGCCAGCGGACACAGGGGGAAGGATGAAAAACTGTTTTTT; J: TRBJ1-4; size: .; D: TRBD1; V: TRBV6-4
CDR3: CASSLEAGVSYEQYF; DNA: TGTGCCAGCAGCTTAGAGGCGGGTGTCTCCTACGAGCAGTACTTC; J: TRBJ2-7; size: few; D: .; V: TRBV7-3
CDR3: CAWSRDFGANVLTF; DNA: TGTGCCTGGAGTCGGGACTTTGGGGCCAACGTCCTGACTTTC; J: TRBJ2-6; size: few; D: .; V: TRBV30
CDR3: CASGLDLAGTEAFF; DNA: TGTGCTAGTGGTTTGGACCTGGCGGGCACTGAAGCTTTCTTT; J: TRBJ1-1; size: .; D: .; V: TRBV12-5
CDR3: CATHPDGGREKLFF; DNA: TGTGCCACTCATCCCGACGGAGGGAGGGAAAAACTGTTTTTT; J: TRBJ1-4; size: .; D: .; V: TRBV19